These 6 T cell receptor beta chains came from one sample sequenced in a study of blood T cell repertoires in COVID-19. The table came from immunoSEQ multiplex PCR; TCRdb's copy has only in-frame clones and leaves some out. The sample contains about 310,000 clones, approximately 91% of which appear only once. The sample was PBMCs or T cells enriched from blood (not recorded which). These receptors all come from a man aged 55 to 70 who had recovered from COVID-19.

The chain is built from TRBV6-5 and TRBJ2-7; 7 bases fit TRBD1. The junction had 4 bases not matched to a gene; V was cut back by 6 bases and J by 5 bases. CDR1 is MNHEY and CDR2 is SVGAGI in the germline V gene. The CDR3 has 12 residues. CDR3 in amino acids: CASRNRGDEQYF. The CDR3 DNA reads as TGTGCCAGCAGGAACAGGGGCGACGAGCAGTACTTC.

This rearrangement joins TRBV29-1 to TRBJ1-4; D not certain. V lost 5 bases, J lost 7 bases, and 5 bases lay in between. CDR1 SQVTM and CDR2 ANQGSEA come from the germline V gene. The CDR3 runs to 10 residues. DNA of the CDR3: TGCAGCGTTTACGGTGAAAAACTGTTTTTT. It is translated as CSVYGEKLFF.

This chain links TRBV6-6 with TRBJ1-2, with D tentatively TRBD1 (5 bases). Trimming took 8 bases from V and 3 from J, leaving 16 bases between them. The length of the CDR3 is 14 residues. Looked up from germline, CDR1 is MNHNY and CDR2 is SVGAGI (reference sequence). CDR3 bases: TGTGCCAGCCAACAGGCTATATACGACTATGGCTACACCTTC. Protein: CASQQAIYDYGYTF.

The gene calls are TRBV29-1 and TRBJ2-1; D tentatively reads TRBD1 or TRBD2 (5 bases each). V dropped 7 bases and J dropped 3 bases, with 13 bases sitting between them. Germline CDR1 reads SQVTM; CDR2 reads ANQGSEA. The CDR3 is made up of 13 amino acids. Here the CDR3 DNA reads TGCAGCGCGAGGGGCCTACTCTACAATGAGCAGTTCTTC. Amino acid sequence: CSARGLLYNEQFF.

CDR3: CASSAISSGRAKNIQYF. In DNA, the CDR3 is TGTGCCAGCAGTGCAATTTCTAGCGGGAGGGCCAAAAACATTCAGTACTTC. The chain recombines TRBV28 with TRBJ2-4, with TRBD2 matching 11 bases. The CDR3 length is 17 residues. CDR1 and CDR2 (germline): MDHEN, SYDVKM. Germline trimming cut 5 bases from V and 1 base from J; bases unmatched to any gene: 7.

The gene calls are TRBV19 and TRBJ1-2, with 12 bases matching TRBD1. Per the germline V gene, CDR1 is LNHDA and CDR2 is SQIVND (reference sequence). V shed 9 bases and J 5 bases; nucleotides not matched to a gene: 16. The CDR3 covers 17 residues. CDR3 sequence: CASQDRDRGRLGYGYTF. DNA of the CDR3: TGTGCCAGCCAAGACCGGGACAGGGGGCGTTTGGGATATGGCTACACCTTC.